The entry that follows covers one T cell receptor (beta chain) sequence. Arm-PCR with iRepertoire HTBI primers amplified the CDR3 regions for these TCR beta libraries. TCRdb re-derived calls from the multiplex PCR reads in MiXCR, one entry per CDR3 protein. The data contain 450,000 to 650,000 distinct CDR3 sequences, around 16% of them singletons. These data come from a study of regulatory T cells in long-lasting Graves disease. This CDR3 is built from 17 residues. Germline V gene lookup returns CDR1 SGHTA and CDR2 FQGNSA. V lost 0 bases, J lost 5 bases, and 19 bases lay in between. The time point is: newly diagnosed GD, antithyroid drugs for less than 3 months. Generation of the TCR library employed RNA extracted from PBMCs. The data were also submitted as part of a second study, on T cells in Graves' hyperthyroidism and ophthalmopathy.

This sequence originates from a woman aged 35-65 years with Graves disease. Sequenced material: peripheral blood mononuclear cells (PBMCs), taken at new diagnosis, from a patient treated with antithyroid drugs. The chain joins TRBV7-2 to TRBJ2-5; weak D call: TRBD1 (7 bases). DNA of the CDR3: TGTGCCAGCAGCTTAGCGAGCCCAGGGGGAGGAGGGGAGACCCAGTACTTC. Translated: CASSLASPGGGGETQYF.